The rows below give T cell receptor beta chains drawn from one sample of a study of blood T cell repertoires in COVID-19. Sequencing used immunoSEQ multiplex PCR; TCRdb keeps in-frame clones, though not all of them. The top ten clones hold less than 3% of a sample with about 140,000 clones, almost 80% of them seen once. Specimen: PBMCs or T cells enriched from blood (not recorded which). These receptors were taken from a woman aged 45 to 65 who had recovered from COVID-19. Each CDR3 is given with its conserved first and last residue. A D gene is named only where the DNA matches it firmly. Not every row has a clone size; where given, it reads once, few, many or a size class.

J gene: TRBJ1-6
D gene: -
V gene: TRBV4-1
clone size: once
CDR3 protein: CASSQDLSRSSYNSPLHF
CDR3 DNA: TGCGCCAGCAGCCAAGATTTGTCCAGAAGCTCCTATAATTCACCCCTCCACTTT

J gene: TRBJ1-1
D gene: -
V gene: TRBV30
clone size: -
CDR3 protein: CAWRTGPNTEAFF
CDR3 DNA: TGTGCCTGGAGGACAGGCCCGAACACTGAAGCTTTCTTT

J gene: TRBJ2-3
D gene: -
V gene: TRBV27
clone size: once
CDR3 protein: CASSYKDSADTQYF
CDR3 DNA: TGTGCCAGCAGTTACAAGGACAGCGCAGATACGCAGTATTTT

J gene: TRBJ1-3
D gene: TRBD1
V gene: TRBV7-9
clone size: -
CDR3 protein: CASSSGNRQGSSGNTIYF
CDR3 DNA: TGTGCCAGCAGCTCGGGAAACAGACAGGGGTCCTCTGGAAACACCATATATTTT

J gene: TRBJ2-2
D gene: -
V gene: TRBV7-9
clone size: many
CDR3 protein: CASSPSSVNTGELFF
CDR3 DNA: TGTGCCAGCAGCCCCTCTAGCGTCAACACCGGGGAGCTGTTTTTT

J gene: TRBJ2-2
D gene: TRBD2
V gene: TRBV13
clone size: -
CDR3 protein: CASSSGLAGGPAGELFF
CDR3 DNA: TGTGCCAGCAGCTCAGGACTAGCGGGAGGGCCGGCCGGGGAGCTGTTTTTT

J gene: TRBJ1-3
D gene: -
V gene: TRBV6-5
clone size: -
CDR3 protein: CASSRTGGNTIYF
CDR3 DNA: TGTGCCAGCAGCCGTACTGGTGGAAACACCATATATTTT

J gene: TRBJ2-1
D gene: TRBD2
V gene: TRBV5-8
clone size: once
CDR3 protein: CASSLVLAWDEQFF
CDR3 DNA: TGTGCCAGCAGCTTGGTACTAGCGTGGGATGAGCAGTTCTTC

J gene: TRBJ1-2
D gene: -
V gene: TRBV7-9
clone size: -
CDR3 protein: CASSLEGGGYTF
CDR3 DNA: TGTGCCAGCAGCTTAGAGGGAGGCGGCTACACCTTC

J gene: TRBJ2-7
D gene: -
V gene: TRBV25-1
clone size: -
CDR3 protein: CASSESGFRGAQPYEQYF
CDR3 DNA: TGTGCCAGCAGTGAATCAGGTTTTCGGGGGGCGCAGCCCTACGAGCAGTACTTC

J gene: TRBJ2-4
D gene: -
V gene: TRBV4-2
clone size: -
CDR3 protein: CASSHSSLAKNIQYF
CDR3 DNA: TGTGCCAGCAGCCACTCCTCCCTAGCCAAAAACATTCAGTACTTC

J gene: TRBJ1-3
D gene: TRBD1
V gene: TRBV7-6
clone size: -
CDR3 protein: CASSLGLAGGTVGNTIYF
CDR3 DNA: TGTGCCAGCAGCTTAGGCTTGGCAGGGGGCACTGTTGGAAACACCATATATTTT

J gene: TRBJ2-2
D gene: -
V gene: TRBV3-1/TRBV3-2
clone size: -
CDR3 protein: CASSLTHGGELFF
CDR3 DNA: TGTGCCAGCAGTCTCACCCACGGCGGGGAGCTGTTTTTT

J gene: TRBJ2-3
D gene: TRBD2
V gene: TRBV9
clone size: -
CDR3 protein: CASSVVASGGAYPSTDTQYF
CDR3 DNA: TGTGCCAGCAGCGTAGTTGCTAGCGGGGGAGCCTATCCTAGCACAGATACGCAGTATTTT

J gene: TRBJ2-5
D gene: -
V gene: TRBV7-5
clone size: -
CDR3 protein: CARSLEVIQLASGCETQYF
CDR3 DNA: TGTGCCAGAAGCTTAGAAGTAATCCAGTTGGCTAGCGGGTGCGAGACCCAGTACTTC

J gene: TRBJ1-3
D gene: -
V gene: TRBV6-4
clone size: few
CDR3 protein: CASSVKAGAGNTIYF
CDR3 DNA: TGTGCCAGCAGTGTAAAGGCAGGGGCTGGAAACACCATATATTTT

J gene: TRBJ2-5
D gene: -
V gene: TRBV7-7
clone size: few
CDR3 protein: CASSSSDRGGETQYF
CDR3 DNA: TGTGCTAGCAGCTCCTCGGACCGGGGTGGGGAGACCCAGTACTTC

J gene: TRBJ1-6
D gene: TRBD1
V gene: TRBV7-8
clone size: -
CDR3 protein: CASSRGQGVGNSPLHF
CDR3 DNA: TGTGCCAGCAGCCGCGGACAGGGGGTAGGTAATTCACCCCTCCACTTT

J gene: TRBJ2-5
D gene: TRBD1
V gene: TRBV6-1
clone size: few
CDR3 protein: CASSEATGGPETQYF
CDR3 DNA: TGTGCCAGCAGTGAAGCGACAGGGGGCCCAGAGACCCAGTACTTC

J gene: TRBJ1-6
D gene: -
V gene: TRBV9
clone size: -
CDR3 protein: CASSEIQNSPLHF
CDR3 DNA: TGTGCCAGCAGCGAAATACAGAATTCACCCCTCCACTTT

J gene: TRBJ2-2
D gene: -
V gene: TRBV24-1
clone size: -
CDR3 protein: CATSVTSGNTGELFF
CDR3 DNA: TGTGCCACCAGTGTAACAAGCGGGAACACCGGGGAGCTGTTTTTT

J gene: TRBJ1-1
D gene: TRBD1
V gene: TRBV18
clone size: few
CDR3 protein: CASSPPAGGLREAFF
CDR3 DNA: TGTGCCAGCTCACCACCTGCAGGGGGTCTTCGAGAAGCTTTCTTT

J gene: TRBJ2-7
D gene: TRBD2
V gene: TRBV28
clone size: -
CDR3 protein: CASRGGAGTSGRLYEQYF
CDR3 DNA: TGTGCCAGCAGAGGGGGGGCAGGGACTAGCGGGAGACTCTACGAGCAGTACTTC

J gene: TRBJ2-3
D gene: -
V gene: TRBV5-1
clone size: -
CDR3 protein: CASGEGQGTDTQYF
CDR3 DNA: TGCGCCAGCGGGGAGGGACAGGGCACAGATACGCAGTATTTT

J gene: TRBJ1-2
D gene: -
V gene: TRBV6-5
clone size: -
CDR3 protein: CASRETGLNYGYTF
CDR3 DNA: TGTGCCAGCAGGGAGACAGGACTTAACTATGGCTACACCTTC

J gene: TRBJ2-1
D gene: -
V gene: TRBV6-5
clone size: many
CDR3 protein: CASSSDSYNEQFF
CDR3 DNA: TGTGCCAGCAGCTCCGACTCGTACAATGAGCAGTTCTTC

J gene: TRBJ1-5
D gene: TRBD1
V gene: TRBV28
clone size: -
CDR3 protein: CASSSTQGHQPQHF
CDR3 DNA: TGTGCCAGCAGTTCTACACAGGGGCATCAGCCCCAGCATTTT

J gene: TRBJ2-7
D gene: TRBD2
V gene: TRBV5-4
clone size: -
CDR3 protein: CASSLGAGGSYEQYF
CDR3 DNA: TGTGCCAGCAGCTTGGGAGCGGGAGGTTCCTACGAGCAGTACTTC

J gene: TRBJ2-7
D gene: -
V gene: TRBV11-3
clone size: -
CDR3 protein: CASSLEVGGHWDREQYF
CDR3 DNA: TGTGCCAGCAGCTTAGAGGTCGGAGGGCACTGGGACCGCGAGCAGTACTTC

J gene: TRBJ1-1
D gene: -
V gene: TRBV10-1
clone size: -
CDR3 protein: CASSDGAGSGTEAFF
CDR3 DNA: TGCGCCAGCAGTGATGGGGCAGGGTCAGGCACTGAAGCTTTCTTT

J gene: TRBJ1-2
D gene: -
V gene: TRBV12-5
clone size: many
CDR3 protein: CASGLVMVGGMVGYGYTF
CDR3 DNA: TGTGCTAGTGGTTTGGTTATGGTAGGCGGCATGGTGGGCTATGGCTACACCTTC

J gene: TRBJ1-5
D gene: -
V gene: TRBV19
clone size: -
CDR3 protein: CASKQGGQPQHF
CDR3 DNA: TGTGCCAGTAAACAGGGAGGGCAGCCCCAGCATTTT

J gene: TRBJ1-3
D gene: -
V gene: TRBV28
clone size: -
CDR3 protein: CASGRGNTIYF
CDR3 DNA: TGTGCCAGCGGACGGGGGAACACCATATATTTT

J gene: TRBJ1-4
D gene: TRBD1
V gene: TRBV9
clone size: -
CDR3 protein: CASSVEQGVGRNEKLFF
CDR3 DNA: TGTGCCAGCAGCGTAGAACAGGGGGTTGGTCGGAATGAAAAACTGTTTTTT

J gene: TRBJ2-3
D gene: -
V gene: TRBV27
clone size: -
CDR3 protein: CASSLKGTRSTDTQYF
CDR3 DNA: TGTGCCAGCAGTTTAAAGGGGACAAGGAGCACAGATACGCAGTATTTT

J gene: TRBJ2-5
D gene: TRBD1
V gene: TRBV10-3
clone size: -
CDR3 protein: CAIKGTEKETQYF
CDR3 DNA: TGTGCCATCAAAGGGACAGAGAAAGAGACCCAGTACTTC

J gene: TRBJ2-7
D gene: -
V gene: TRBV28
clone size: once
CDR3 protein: CASQGASSYEQYF
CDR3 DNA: TGTGCCAGTCAAGGGGCGAGCTCCTACGAGCAGTACTTC

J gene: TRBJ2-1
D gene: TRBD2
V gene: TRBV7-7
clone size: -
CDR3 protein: CASSLGTSGYNEQFF
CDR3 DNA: TGTGCCAGCAGCTTGGGGACTAGCGGGTACAATGAGCAGTTCTTC

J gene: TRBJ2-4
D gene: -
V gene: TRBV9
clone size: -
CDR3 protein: CASSVGQEGAKNIQYF
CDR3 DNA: TGTGCCAGCAGCGTTGGACAGGAGGGAGCCAAAAACATTCAGTACTTC

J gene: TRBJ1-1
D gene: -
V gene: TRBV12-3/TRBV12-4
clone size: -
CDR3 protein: CASSYRQIEAFF
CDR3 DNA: TGTGCCAGCAGTTACCGACAGATTGAAGCTTTCTTT

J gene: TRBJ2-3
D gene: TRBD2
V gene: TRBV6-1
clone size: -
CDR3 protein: CASSERSGGAGSSTDTQYF
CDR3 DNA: TGTGCCAGCAGTGAAAGAAGCGGGGGGGCGGGTTCTAGCACAGATACGCAGTATTTT

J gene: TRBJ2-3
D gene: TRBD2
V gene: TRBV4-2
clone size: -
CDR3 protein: CASSPATSGGGADTQYF
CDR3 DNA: TGTGCCAGCAGTCCGGCTACTAGCGGGGGTGGTGCAGATACGCAGTATTTT

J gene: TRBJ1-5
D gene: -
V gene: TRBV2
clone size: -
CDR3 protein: CASSELPNQPQHF
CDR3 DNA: TGTGCCAGCAGTGAACTCCCCAATCAGCCCCAGCATTTT

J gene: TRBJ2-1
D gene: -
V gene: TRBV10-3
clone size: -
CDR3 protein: CAISGPLDEQFF
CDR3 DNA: TGTGCCATCAGTGGGCCCCTGGATGAGCAGTTCTTC

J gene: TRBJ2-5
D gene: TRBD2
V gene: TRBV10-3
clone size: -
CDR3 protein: CAISRGLAEETQYF
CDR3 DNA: TGTGCCATCAGCCGGGGACTAGCGGAAGAGACCCAGTACTTC

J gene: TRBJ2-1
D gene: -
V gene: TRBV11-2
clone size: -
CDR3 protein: CASSGGYNEQFF
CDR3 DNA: TGTGCCAGCAGCGGAGGATACAATGAGCAGTTCTTC

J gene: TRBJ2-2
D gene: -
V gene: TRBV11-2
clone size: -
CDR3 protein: CASSPLRGNTGELFF
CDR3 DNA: TGTGCCAGCAGCCCCCTTCGGGGGAACACCGGGGAGCTGTTTTTT